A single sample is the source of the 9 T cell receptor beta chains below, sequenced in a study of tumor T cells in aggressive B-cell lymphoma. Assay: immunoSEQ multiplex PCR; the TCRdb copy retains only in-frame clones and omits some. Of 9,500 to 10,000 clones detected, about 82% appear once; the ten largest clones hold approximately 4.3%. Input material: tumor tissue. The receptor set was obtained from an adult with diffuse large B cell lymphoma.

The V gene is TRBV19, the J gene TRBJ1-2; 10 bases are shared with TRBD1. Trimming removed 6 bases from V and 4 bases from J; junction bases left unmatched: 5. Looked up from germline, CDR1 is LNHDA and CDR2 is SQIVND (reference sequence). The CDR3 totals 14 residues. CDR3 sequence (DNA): TGTGCCAGTAGGGGACAGGGGTCGGGCTATGGCTACACCTTC. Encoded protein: CASRGQGSGYGYTF.

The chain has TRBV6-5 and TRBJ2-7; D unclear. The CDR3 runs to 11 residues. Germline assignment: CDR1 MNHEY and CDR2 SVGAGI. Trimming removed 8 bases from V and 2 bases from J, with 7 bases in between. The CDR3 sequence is CASAGTYEQYF. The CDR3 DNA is TGTGCCAGCGCAGGAACCTACGAGCAGTACTTC.

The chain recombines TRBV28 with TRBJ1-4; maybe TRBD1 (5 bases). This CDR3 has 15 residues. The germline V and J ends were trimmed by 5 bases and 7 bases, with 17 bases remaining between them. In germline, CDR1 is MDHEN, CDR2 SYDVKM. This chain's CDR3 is CASSSPRHGGEKLFF. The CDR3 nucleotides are TGTGCCAGCAGTAGCCCCCGACACGGGGGTGAAAAACTGTTTTTT.

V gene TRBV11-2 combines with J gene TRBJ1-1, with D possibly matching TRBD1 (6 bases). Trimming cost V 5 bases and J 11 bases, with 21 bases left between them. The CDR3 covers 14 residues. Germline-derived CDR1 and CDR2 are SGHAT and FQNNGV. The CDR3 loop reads CASSPNKRGRGAFF. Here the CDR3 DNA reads TGTGCCAGCAGCCCAAATAAGCGAGGGAGGGGGGCTTTCTTT.

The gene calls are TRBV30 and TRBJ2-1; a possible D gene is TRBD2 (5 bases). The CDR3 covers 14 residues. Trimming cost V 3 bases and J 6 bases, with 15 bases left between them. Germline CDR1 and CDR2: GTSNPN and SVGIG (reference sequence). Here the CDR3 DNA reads TGTGCCTGGAGAGCGGACGCTATCGGCAATGAGCAGTTCTTC. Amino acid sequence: CAWRADAIGNEQFF.

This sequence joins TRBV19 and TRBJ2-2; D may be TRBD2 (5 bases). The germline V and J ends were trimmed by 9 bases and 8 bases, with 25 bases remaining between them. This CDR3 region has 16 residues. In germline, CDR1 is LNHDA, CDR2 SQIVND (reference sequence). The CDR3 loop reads CASLPPVGRSGGELFF. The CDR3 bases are TGTGCCAGCCTCCCGCCCGTCGGGCGATCGGGAGGGGAGCTGTTTTTT. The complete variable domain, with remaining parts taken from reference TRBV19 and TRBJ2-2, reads DGGITQSPKYLFRKEGQNVTLSCEQNLNHDAMYWYRQDPGQGLRLIYYSQIVNDFQKGDIAEGYSVSREKKESFPLTVTSAQKNPTAFYLCASLPPVGRSGGELFFGEGSRLTVL.

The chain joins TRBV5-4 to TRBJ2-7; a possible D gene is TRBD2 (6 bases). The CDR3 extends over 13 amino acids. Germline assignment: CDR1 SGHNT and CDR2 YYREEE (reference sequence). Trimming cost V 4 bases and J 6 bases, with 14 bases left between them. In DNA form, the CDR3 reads TGTGCCAGCAGCGAGCGGGCTAGAGGCGAGCAGTACTTC. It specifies CASSERARGEQYF.

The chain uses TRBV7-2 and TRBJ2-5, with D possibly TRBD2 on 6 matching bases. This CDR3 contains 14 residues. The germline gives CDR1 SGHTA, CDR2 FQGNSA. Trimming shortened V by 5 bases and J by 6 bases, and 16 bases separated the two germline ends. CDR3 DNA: TGTGCCAGCAGCCTCGGGAGCTTTGTACAGACCCAGTACTTC. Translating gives CASSLGSFVQTQYF.

The CDR3 coding sequence is TGTGCCAGCTGGGGCGGAGGGGGCTCTGGCTACACCTTC. Translated, it gives CASWGGGGSGYTF. V gene TRBV6-1 combines with J gene TRBJ1-2; TRBD1 aligns across 7 bases. V lost 8 bases and J lost 7; bases outside the gene matches: 10. This CDR3 has 13 residues. CDR1 is MNHNS and CDR2 is SASEGT in the germline V gene.